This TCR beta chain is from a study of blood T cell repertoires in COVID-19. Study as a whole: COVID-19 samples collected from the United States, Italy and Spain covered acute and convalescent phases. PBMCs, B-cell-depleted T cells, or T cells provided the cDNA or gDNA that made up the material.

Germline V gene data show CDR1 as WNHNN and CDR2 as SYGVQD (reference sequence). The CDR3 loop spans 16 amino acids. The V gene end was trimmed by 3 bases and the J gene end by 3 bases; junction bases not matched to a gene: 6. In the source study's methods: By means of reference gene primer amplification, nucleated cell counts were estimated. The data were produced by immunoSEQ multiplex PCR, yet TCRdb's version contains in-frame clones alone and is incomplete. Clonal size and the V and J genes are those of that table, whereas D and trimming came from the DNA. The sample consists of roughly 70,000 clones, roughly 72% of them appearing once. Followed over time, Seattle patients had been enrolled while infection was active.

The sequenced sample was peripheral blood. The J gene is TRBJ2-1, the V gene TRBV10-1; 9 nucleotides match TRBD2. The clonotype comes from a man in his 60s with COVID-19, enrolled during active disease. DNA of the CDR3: TGCGCCAGCAGTGACCTAGCGGGACTCGACTACAATGAGCAGTTCTTC. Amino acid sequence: CASSDLAGLDYNEQFF.